The 24 T cell receptor beta chains given below trace back to one sample, sequenced in a study of blood T cell repertoires in COVID-19 (dated by TCRdb to the early 2020s). Library generation was performed with the immunoSEQ multiplex PCR assay. TCRdb took over this immuneACCESS table, retaining in-frame rearrangements with V and J assigned. Such tables are incomplete; in checked studies, under half of the missing clones stem from an unresolved V gene, and the remainder is unexplained. For this sample there are 140,000 to 150,000 clones; around 83% appear just once. Together, the top ten hold more than 4.5% of the sample. Sequences were obtained from PBMCs or T cells enriched from blood (not recorded which). The receptors were gathered from a woman between 50 and 59 years old who had been exposed to COVID-19.

The chain employs TRBV11-3 and TRBJ2-3; 11 nucleotides agree with TRBD1. The V segment lost 3 bases and the J segment 4 bases; nucleotides outside the gene matches: 3. The CDR3 covers 15 residues. Germline V gene data show CDR1 as SGHNT and CDR2 as YENEEA. CDR3: CASSFGQGAADTQYF. CDR3 nucleotides: TGTGCCAGCAGCTTCGGACAGGGGGCCGCAGATACGCAGTATTTT.

This chain links TRBV10-1 with TRBJ2-7; 11 nucleotides line up with TRBD1. Germline loops: CDR1 WNHNN, CDR2 SYGVQD (reference sequence). Trimming took 6 bases from V and 3 from J; bases not matched to a gene: 1. The CDR3 length is 13 residues. As DNA, the CDR3 is TGCGCCAGCAGCGGGACAGGGGGCTACGAGCAGTACTTC. This gives the protein CASSGTGGYEQYF.

The V gene is TRBV5-5, the J gene TRBJ1-2; 9 bases agree with TRBD1. The V segment lost 4 bases and the J segment 2 bases; nucleotides outside the gene matches: 12. This CDR3 is 17 amino acids long. Per the germline V gene, CDR1 is SGHKS and CDR2 is YYEKEE (reference sequence). The CDR3 nucleotides are TGTGCCAGCAGCCCCAACCTTACAGGGGGCAAAAACTATGGCTACACCTTC. This gives the protein CASSPNLTGGKNYGYTF. The whole variable domain, filled in from reference TRBV5-5 and TRBJ1-2, reads DAGVTQSPTHLIKTRGQQVTLRCSPISGHKSVSWYQQVLGQGPQFIFQYYEKEERGRGNFPDRFSARQFPNYSSELNVNALLLGDSALYLCASSPNLTGGKNYGYTFGSGTRLTVV.

The chain uses TRBV11-2 and TRBJ1-1, with 9 bases aligning to TRBD1. Germline assignment: CDR1 SGHAT and CDR2 FQNNGV. This CDR3 comprises 18 residues. The junction had 16 bases not matched to a gene; V was cut back by 4 bases and J by 4 bases. The CDR3 loop is CASSSIGTGRSWGTEAFF. Written as DNA, the CDR3 is TGTGCCAGCAGCTCAATCGGGACAGGGCGAAGTTGGGGCACTGAAGCTTTCTTT.

The chain employs TRBV9 and TRBJ2-2, with D possibly being TRBD1 (6 bases). CDR1 and CDR2 (germline): SGDLS, YYNGEE. This CDR3 is 16 amino acids long. V was clipped by 0 bases and J by 3 bases, with 12 bases between them. CDR3 sequence (DNA): TGTGCCAGCAGCGTAGTCCCAGGGGCGGACACCGGGGAGCTGTTTTTT. It encodes CASSVVPGADTGELFF.

J is TRBJ1-1 and V is TRBV9; 8 bases are shared with TRBD1. The CDR3 runs 17 residues. V was pared by 0 bases and J by 1 base, with 8 bases of the junction left unmatched. Germline CDR1 and CDR2: SGDLS and YYNGEE. CDR3 DNA sequence: TGTGCCAGCAGCGTAGGGGGACAGGTGAGAACGAACACTGAAGCTTTCTTT. Protein sequence: CASSVGGQVRTNTEAFF.

The chain links TRBV19 to TRBJ1-1; D perhaps matches TRBD1 (5 bases). Germline assignment: CDR1 LNHDA and CDR2 SQIVND (reference sequence). The CDR3 is 16 residues long. V was cut by 8 bases and J by 3 bases, with 22 bases left in between. The CDR3 region is CASSHLGGPWDTEAFF. DNA of the CDR3: TGTGCCAGTTCCCACCTCGGGGGACCCTGGGACACTGAAGCTTTCTTT.

The rearrangement uses TRBV6-2 or TRBV6-3 and TRBJ2-7; 7 nucleotides line up with TRBD1. CDR3 size: 13 residues. Trimming at V came to 4 bases and at J to 2 bases, leaving 2 bases not matched to a gene. Germline loops: CDR1 MNHEY, CDR2 SVGEGT. The CDR3 loop is CASSSGGPYEQYF. The CDR3 DNA reads TGTGCCAGCAGTTCAGGGGGACCCTACGAGCAGTACTTC.

The chain recombines TRBV27 with TRBJ1-3, with D maybe TRBD1 (6 bases). CDR3 length: 13 amino acids. CDR1 MNHEY and CDR2 SMNVEV come from the germline V gene (reference sequence). V was clipped by 4 bases and J by 8 bases, with 12 bases between them. The CDR3 sequence: CASSYRRGDTIYF. DNA of the CDR3: TGTGCCAGCAGTTACCGCAGGGGAGACACCATATATTTT.

This chain connects TRBV5-1 to TRBJ1-1, with D perhaps matching TRBD1 (5 bases). The CDR3 contains 15 residues. With 0 bases removed from V and 5 bases from J, the gap between germline ends came to 14 bases. Germline V gene lookup returns CDR1 SGHRS and CDR2 YFSETQ. CDR3 nucleotide sequence: TGCGCCAGCAGCTTGGCCGGGGGTTTAGGTACTGAAGCTTTCTTT. Its translation: CASSLAGGLGTEAFF.

The J gene is TRBJ1-3, the V gene TRBV7-2, with D possibly being TRBD1 (6 bases). Germline CDR1 is SGHTA and CDR2 is FQGNSA. With 1 base removed from V and 2 bases from J, the gap between germline ends came to 6 bases. The CDR3 runs 14 residues. For the CDR3, the DNA is TGTGCCAGCAGCTTAGGGACAGCTGGAAACACCATATATTTT. Protein: CASSLGTAGNTIYF.

The genes are TRBV2 and TRBJ2-5; weak D call: TRBD1 (5 bases). Germline-derived CDR1 and CDR2 are SNHLY and FYNNEI. Trimming took off 9 bases at V and 5 bases at J, with 13 bases between the two ends. The length of the CDR3 is 12 residues. CDR3 sequence (DNA): TGTGCCAGATCAGGGTATCGGGAGACCCAGTACTTC. Its protein is CARSGYRETQYF.

V gene TRBV2 combines with J gene TRBJ2-1; a possible D gene is TRBD2 (6 bases). The germline V and J ends were trimmed by 8 bases and 0 bases, with 17 bases remaining between them. This CDR3 has 16 residues. CDR1 and CDR2 from the germline V gene are SNHLY and FYNNEI. The CDR3 loop reads CASSGSTTSSYNEQFF. The CDR3 nucleotides read TGTGCCAGCTCGGGGAGCACGACTAGCTCCTACAATGAGCAGTTCTTC.

CDR3 coding DNA: TGTGCCAGCAGGAGCAATGAAGAGACCCAGTACTTC. The encoded protein is CASRSNEETQYF. The rearrangement links TRBV2 to TRBJ2-5, with D hard to call. Germline loops: CDR1 SNHLY, CDR2 FYNNEI. The V end was cut by 6 bases, the J end by 3 bases, with 8 bases between. The CDR3 is 12 amino acids.

The chain has TRBV9 and TRBJ1-1; 8 bases are shared with TRBD1. This CDR3 comprises 15 residues. V shed 7 bases, J shed 1 base, and the junction held 9 bases outside the gene matches. The germline gives CDR1 SGDLS, CDR2 YYNGEE. DNA for the CDR3: TGTGCCAGCGGGGTAGGGACAGGAGGGAACACTGAAGCTTTCTTT. Protein product: CASGVGTGGNTEAFF. Looking up the rest from reference TRBV9 and TRBJ1-1 gives the full variable domain: DSGVTQTPKHLITATGQRVTLRCSPRSGDLSVYWYQQSLDQGLQFLIQYYNGEERAKGNILERFSAQQFPDLHSELNLSSLELGDSALYFCASGVGTGGNTEAFFGQGTRLTVV.

A remark on this clone: Sequence at one end of the junction differs from germline and may be a read error. The V and J genes are TRBV6-5 and TRBJ1-4, with 8 bases that match TRBD1. This CDR3 region has 15 residues. Per germline, CDR1 MNHEY and CDR2 SVGAGI. CDR3 sequence reads: CASRPGQGGNEELFF. The CDR3 DNA reads as TGTGCCAGCAGACCCGGACAGGGAGGTAATGAAGAACTGTTTTTT.

The gene calls are TRBV5-1 and TRBJ1-1; D is unclear. Germline V CDR1 and CDR2: SGHRS, YFSETQ. V was shortened by 0 bases and J by 8 bases, with 11 bases between the two germline ends. The CDR3 contains 13 residues. This CDR3 reads CASSLANDREAFF. Here the CDR3 DNA reads TGCGCCAGCAGCTTGGCGAATGATCGGGAAGCTTTCTTT.

This rearrangement joins TRBV4-1 to TRBJ2-5; 12 bases line up with TRBD2. The CDR3 consists of 17 residues. The germline CDR1 and CDR2 sequences are MGHRA and YSYEKL. After removal of 1 base from V and 5 bases from J, the junction contained 8 bases not matched to a gene. CDR3 in DNA: TGCGCCAGCAGCCAAGGGCTAGCGGGGGGGCCCTGGGAGACCCAGTACTTC. Its protein is CASSQGLAGGPWETQYF.

The chain carries TRBV5-4 and TRBJ1-2; weak D call: TRBD1 (6 bases). Germline-derived CDR1 and CDR2 are SGHNT and YYREEE (reference sequence). V lost 0 bases, J lost 8 bases, and 14 bases lay in between. The CDR3 length is 14 residues. CDR3 DNA sequence: TGTGCCAGCAGCTTGGGGGGGCAAGTGTACGGCTACACCTTC. Translating it yields CASSLGGQVYGYTF.

The chain joins TRBV29-1 to TRBJ2-1; 7 bases map to TRBD1. CDR1 and CDR2 from the germline V gene are SQVTM and ANQGSEA. This CDR3 has 15 amino acids. After removal of 2 bases from V and 4 bases from J, the junction contained 8 bases not matched to a gene. Here the CDR3 DNA reads TGCAGCGTTGAACTAGGGACAGATATTTACAATGAGCAGTTCTTC. Translating it yields CSVELGTDIYNEQFF.

This chain connects TRBV2 to TRBJ2-1; TRBD1 might be the D (5 bases). CDR1 and CDR2 (germline): SNHLY, FYNNEI. The V and J ends lost 3 bases and 9 bases respectively, with 15 bases between them. The CDR3 consists of 14 residues. Here the CDR3 DNA reads TGTGCCAGCAGTGATGGTAGGGGTAGGAGTGAGCAGTTCTTC. Its translation is CASSDGRGRSEQFF.

The chain combines TRBV6-5 with TRBJ2-3, with 8 bases matching TRBD2. Trimming removed 11 bases from V and 3 bases from J; junction bases left unmatched: 7. Germline CDR1 is MNHEY and CDR2 is SVGAGI. The CDR3 length is 13 residues. The chain's CDR3 is CARWGTRTDTQYF. DNA of the CDR3: TGTGCCCGCTGGGGGACTAGAACAGATACGCAGTATTTT.

This sequence joins TRBV9 and TRBJ2-2; 7 bases fit TRBD2. Unmatched junction bases numbered 5, after V lost 4 bases and J lost 5 bases. Germline CDR1 is SGDLS and CDR2 is YYNGEE. The CDR3 loop spans 14 amino acids. The CDR3 bases are TGTGCCAGCAGCCCGGGGGGAGGTACCGGGGAGCTGTTTTTT. It specifies CASSPGGGTGELFF.

J is TRBJ1-1 and V is TRBV6-5; D is ambiguous. V lost 5 bases, J lost 0 bases, and 10 bases lay in between. CDR1 MNHEY and CDR2 SVGAGI come from the germline V gene. This CDR3 is built from 14 residues. This CDR3 reads CASSISHMNTEAFF. CDR3 nucleotides: TGTGCCAGCAGTATCAGTCACATGAACACTGAAGCTTTCTTT.